The 17 T cell receptor beta chains presented below share a single source sample, sequenced in a study of T cell responses to AZD1222 COVID-19 vaccine. Profiled with immunoSEQ multiplex PCR; TCRdb holds only in-frame clones, not every one. The sample carries around 130,000 clones, approximately 91% recorded once. This specimen consisted of peripheral blood, obtained 28 days after the second AZD1222 dose. Source of these receptors: an adult who received the AZD1222 COVID-19 vaccine.

This clone was observed once. The rearrangement uses TRBV27 and TRBJ2-3, with D possibly TRBD1 on 6 matching bases. In germline, CDR1 is MNHEY, CDR2 SMNVEV (reference sequence). This CDR3 has 12 residues. With 11 bases removed from V and 2 bases from J, the gap between germline ends came to 11 bases. In nucleotides, the CDR3 is TGTGCCCCTGGACAGTTCACAGATACGCAGTATTTT. It encodes CAPGQFTDTQYF.

The rearrangement uses TRBV5-4 and TRBJ2-3, with D perhaps matching TRBD1 or TRBD2 (6 bases each). Between the trimmed V and J ends, which lost 3 bases and 0 bases, there was a span of 20 bases. CDR1 and CDR2 (germline): SGHNT, YYREEE (reference sequence). The CDR3 is 18 residues long. CDR3 in amino acids: CASSSVVGGGGSTDTQYF. The CDR3 DNA reads TGTGCCAGCAGCTCCGTGGTGGGCGGAGGGGGAAGCACAGATACGCAGTATTTT.

The chain combines TRBV2 with TRBJ1-5; D perhaps matches TRBD1 (5 bases). V lost 3 bases to trimming and J lost 0 bases, with 9 bases between them. Germline CDR1 reads SNHLY; CDR2 reads FYNNEI. CDR3 length: 15 residues. CDR3 DNA sequence: TGTGCCAGCAGTGACCAGGGATCTAGCAATCAGCCCCAGCATTTT. As protein: CASSDQGSSNQPQHF.

The chain is built from TRBV7-3 and TRBJ1-2; D is unresolved. The CDR3 consists of 10 residues. Germline loops: CDR1 SGHTA, CDR2 FQGTGA. The V and J ends lost 8 bases and 8 bases respectively, with 9 bases between them. CDR3 nucleotides: TGTGCCAGCGGGTTTAGGGGCTACACCTTC. Translated, it gives CASGFRGYTF.

The chain uses TRBV12-3 or TRBV12-4 and TRBJ1-6; D gene unclear. Trimming removed 0 bases at V and 11 bases at J, with 5 bases between. The CDR3 extends over 12 amino acids. CDR3 protein: CASSLAAAPLHF. In DNA, the CDR3 is TGTGCCAGCAGTTTAGCCGCGGCACCCCTCCACTTT.

This chain links TRBV6-4 with TRBJ1-1, with TRBD1 matching over 10 bases. CDR3 length: 14 residues. With V trimmed by 2 bases and J by 5 bases, 2 bases remained unmatched. Germline V lookup: CDR1 MRHNA, CDR2 SNTAGT. The CDR3 DNA reads TGTGCCAGCAGTGACGGACAGGGGGGGACTGAAGCTTTCTTT. This encodes CASSDGQGGTEAFF.

This chain joins TRBV7-9 and TRBJ1-2; no reliable D call. The CDR3 consists of 15 residues. CDR1 is SEHNR and CDR2 is FQNEAQ in the germline V gene (reference sequence). The V gene lost 1 base and the J gene lost 2 bases, with 11 bases spanning the gap. CDR3 DNA sequence: TGTGCCAGCAGCTTAGGGTTGGGAACAAACTATGGCTACACCTTC. Translated, it gives CASSLGLGTNYGYTF.

V and J are TRBV9 and TRBJ1-1; unclear D gene. CDR3 length: 15 amino acids. Germline CDR1 and CDR2: SGDLS and YYNGEE. V was pared by 0 bases and J by 6 bases, with 15 bases between. As DNA, the CDR3 is TGTGCCAGCAGCGTAGGTTCGGCAGAATGGGCTGAAGCTTTCTTT. Translation: CASSVGSAEWAEAFF.

The V gene is TRBV6-5, the J gene TRBJ1-2; TRBD1 might be the D (5 bases). The CDR3 extends over 16 amino acids. Between the trimmed V and J ends, which lost 2 bases and 0 bases, there was a span of 13 bases. Germline V gene lookup returns CDR1 MNHEY and CDR2 SVGAGI. In DNA form, the CDR3 reads TGTGCCAGCAGTTACCCCCGGGACGGCTCTAACTATGGCTACACCTTC. Its protein product is CASSYPRDGSNYGYTF.

Written as DNA, the CDR3 is TGTGCCAGCAGGGGAGACAGGGAAGGCACTGAAGCTTTCTTT. Translation: CASRGDREGTEAFF. The rearrangement joins TRBV6-5 to TRBJ1-1, with 7 positions matching TRBD1. The CDR3 consists of 14 residues. The germline V gene has CDR1 MNHEY and CDR2 SVGAGI. V shed 6 bases and J 4 bases; nucleotides not matched to a gene: 8.

This chain connects TRBV6-2 or TRBV6-3 to TRBJ2-2, with 10 bases that match TRBD2. Unmatched junction bases numbered 10, after V lost 6 bases and J lost 6 bases. The germline gives CDR1 MNHEY, CDR2 SVGEGT. The CDR3 runs 16 residues. The CDR3 reads CASSHPGTSVPGELFF. CDR3 in DNA: TGTGCCAGCAGCCACCCCGGGACTAGCGTCCCCGGGGAGCTGTTTTTT.

This clone was counted a few times. This chain uses TRBV6-4 with TRBJ2-6, with D tentatively TRBD2 (6 bases). Germline loops: CDR1 MRHNA, CDR2 SNTAGT. The V end was cut by 0 bases, the J end by 0 bases, with 6 bases between. The CDR3 has 16 residues. This CDR3 reads CASSDSSGSGANVLTF. CDR3 in DNA: TGTGCCAGCAGTGACTCTAGCGGCTCTGGGGCCAACGTCCTGACTTTC.

V gene TRBV7-8 combines with J gene TRBJ1-1, with D perhaps matching TRBD1 (6 bases). Trimming stripped 5 bases from V and 2 bases from J, with 18 bases between. Germline CDR1 reads SGHVS; CDR2 reads FQNEAQ. The CDR3 covers 16 residues. The CDR3 coding sequence is TGTGCCAGCAGCCTAGGGGTAGGGGGGATCAACACTGAAGCTTTCTTT. It yields the protein CASSLGVGGINTEAFF.

V and J are TRBV4-3 and TRBJ1-4; D not resolved. The ends were cut back, 4 bases at V and 0 bases at J, with 12 bases in the middle. Germline values: CDR1 LGHNA, CDR2 YSLEER. This CDR3 contains 16 residues. The DNA for the CDR3 is TGCGCCAGCAGCCTTGGTACGGCCTCAACTAATGAAAAACTGTTTTTT. It specifies CASSLGTASTNEKLFF.

V gene TRBV11-3 combines with J gene TRBJ2-5; D may be TRBD1 or TRBD2 (6 bases each). The CDR3 loop spans 15 amino acids. CDR1 and CDR2 from the germline V gene are SGHNT and YENEEA. V lost 4 bases and J lost 1, with 13 bases in between. The chain's CDR3 is CASSSGGTLQETQYF. The CDR3 DNA is TGTGCCAGCAGCTCCGGAGGGACACTCCAAGAGACCCAGTACTTC.

This clone was observed a handful of times. The V gene is TRBV5-1, the J gene TRBJ2-3; D may be TRBD2 (6 bases). Germline loops: CDR1 SGHRS, CDR2 YFSETQ. V gave up 1 base and J gave up 3 bases, with 12 bases separating them. This CDR3 is built from 15 residues. The CDR3 nucleotides read TGCGCCAGCAGCTTGAGACTAGAAGGTACAGATACGCAGTATTTT. This translates into CASSLRLEGTDTQYF.

This clone is a singleton in its sample. This sequence joins TRBV7-9 and TRBJ1-2, with 8 bases that match TRBD1. The CDR3 has 16 amino acids. With V trimmed by 5 bases and J by 8 bases, 16 bases remained unmatched. CDR1 is SEHNR and CDR2 is FQNEAQ in the germline V gene (reference sequence). Written as DNA, the CDR3 is TGTGCCAGCAGCCAAGTCGGCGGACAGGGAACATCCGGCTACACCTTC. This codes for CASSQVGGQGTSGYTF.